This entry lists 3 T cell receptor delta chains sequenced from one sample in a study of gamma-delta T cells after stem cell transplantation. TCRdb called clones from the RT-PCR reads again using CATT. Of under 3,500 delta-chain clones in the sample, around 3.4% were seen once. What was sequenced was gamma-delta T cells. The receptors were sampled from a human donor. It is not recorded whose cells these are; they may come from a transplant donor.

By sample fraction, this clone is medium-sized. The same CDR3 also results from other DNA sequences found in this sample. The chain links TRDV2 to TRDJ3, with TRDD3 matching over 9 bases. The trim removed 3 bases at V and 0 bases at J, leaving 8 bases unmatched. Germline CDR1 reads GEAIGNYY; CDR2 reads EKD. This CDR3 spans 19 amino acids. This chain's CDR3 is CACDDALGDLSWDTRQMFF. Here the CDR3 DNA reads TGTGCCTGTGACGACGCGCTGGGGGATCTCTCCTGGGACACCCGACAGATGTTTTTC.

In its sample, this clone was seen a few times. The protein that TCRdb holds for this DNA derives from a much larger clone and differs from the translated DNA at residue 5, which likely indicates a read error; the protein shown here is translated from the DNA. The chain combines TRDV2 with TRDJ1, with D possibly TRDD3 on 6 matching bases. Germline values: CDR1 GEAIGNYY, CDR2 EKD. With 3 bases removed from V and 0 bases from J, the gap between germline ends came to 22 bases. There are 18 residues in the CDR3. CDR3 protein: CACDAIRRGDKYTDKLIF. The CDR3 DNA is TGTGCCTGTGACGCCATCCGCCGGGGGGACAAGTACACCGATAAACTCATCTTT.

This clone has only a few counts. The TCRdb protein, from a much larger clone, departs from this DNA's translation at residue 12, likely by read error; the protein shown derives from the DNA. V and J are TRDV2 and TRDJ1, with a weak D call TRDD3 (5 bases). CDR1 and CDR2 (germline): GEAIGNYY, EKD. Trimming cost V 0 bases and J 0 bases, with 22 bases left between them. The CDR3 loop spans 19 amino acids. The CDR3 nucleotides read TGTGCCTGTGACACCGTAGGGCCAGTTGGGGACCCGTACACCGATAAACTCATCTTT. Translated: CACDTVGPVGDPYTDKLIF.